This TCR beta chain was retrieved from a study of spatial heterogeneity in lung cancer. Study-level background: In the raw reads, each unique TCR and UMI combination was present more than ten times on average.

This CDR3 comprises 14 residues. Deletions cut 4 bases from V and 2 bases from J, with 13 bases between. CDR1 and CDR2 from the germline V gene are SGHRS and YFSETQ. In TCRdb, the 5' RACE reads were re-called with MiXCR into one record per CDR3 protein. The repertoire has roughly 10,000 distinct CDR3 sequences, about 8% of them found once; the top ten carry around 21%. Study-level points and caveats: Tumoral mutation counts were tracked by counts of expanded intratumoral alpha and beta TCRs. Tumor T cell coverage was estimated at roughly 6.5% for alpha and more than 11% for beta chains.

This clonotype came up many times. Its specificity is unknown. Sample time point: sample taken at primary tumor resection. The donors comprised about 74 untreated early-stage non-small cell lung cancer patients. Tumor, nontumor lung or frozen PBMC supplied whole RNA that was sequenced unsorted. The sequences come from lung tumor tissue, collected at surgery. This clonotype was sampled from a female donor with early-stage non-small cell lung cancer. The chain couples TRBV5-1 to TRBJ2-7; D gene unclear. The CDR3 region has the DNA TGCGCCAGCAGCCTCGAGACTGGTACCTACGAGCAGTACTTC. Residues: CASSLETGTYEQYF.